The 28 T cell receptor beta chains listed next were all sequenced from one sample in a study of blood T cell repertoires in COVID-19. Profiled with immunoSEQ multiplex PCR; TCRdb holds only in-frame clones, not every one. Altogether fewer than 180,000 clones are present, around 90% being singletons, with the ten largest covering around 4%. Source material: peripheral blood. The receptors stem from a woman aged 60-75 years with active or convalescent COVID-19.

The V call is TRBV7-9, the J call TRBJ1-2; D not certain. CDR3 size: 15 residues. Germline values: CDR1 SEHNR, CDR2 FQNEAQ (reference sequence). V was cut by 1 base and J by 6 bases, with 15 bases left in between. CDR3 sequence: CASSLGAGERHGYTF. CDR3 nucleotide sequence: TGTGCCAGCAGCTTAGGGGCGGGTGAGAGGCATGGCTACACCTTC. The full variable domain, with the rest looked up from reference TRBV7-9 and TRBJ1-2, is DTGVSQNPRHKITKRGQNVTFRCDPISEHNRLYWYRQTLGQGPEFLTYFQNEAQLEKSRLLSDRFSAERPKGSFSTLEIQRTEQGDSAMYLCASSLGAGERHGYTFGSGTRLTVV.

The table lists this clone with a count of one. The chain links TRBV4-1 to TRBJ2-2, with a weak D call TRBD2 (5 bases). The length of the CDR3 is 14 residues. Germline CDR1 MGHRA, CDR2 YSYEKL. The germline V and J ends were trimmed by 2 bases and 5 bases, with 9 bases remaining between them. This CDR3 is CASSQIRGTGELFF. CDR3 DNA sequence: TGCGCCAGCAGCCAAATCCGGGGAACCGGGGAGCTGTTTTTT.

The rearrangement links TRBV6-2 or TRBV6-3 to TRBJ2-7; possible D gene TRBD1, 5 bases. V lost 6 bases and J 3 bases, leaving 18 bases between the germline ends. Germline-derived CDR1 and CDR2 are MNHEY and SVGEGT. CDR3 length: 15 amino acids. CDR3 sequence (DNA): TGTGCCAGCAGCGCCCATGGGGCAGGAAACTACGAGCAGTACTTC. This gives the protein CASSAHGAGNYEQYF.

The DNA for the CDR3 is TGTGCCGCCAAAGGACAGGGGGCTTCTTCACCCCTCCACTTT. Amino acids: CAAKGQGASSPLHF. The chain links TRBV2 to TRBJ1-6, with 11 nucleotides matching TRBD1. This CDR3 comprises 14 residues. Trimming cost V 11 bases and J 9 bases; bases outside gene matches: 9. Germline V gene lookup returns CDR1 SNHLY and CDR2 FYNNEI.

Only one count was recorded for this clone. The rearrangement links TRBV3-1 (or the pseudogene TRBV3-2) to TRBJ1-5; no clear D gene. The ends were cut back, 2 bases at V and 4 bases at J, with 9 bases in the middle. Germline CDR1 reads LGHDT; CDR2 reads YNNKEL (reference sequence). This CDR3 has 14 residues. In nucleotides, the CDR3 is TGTGCCAGCAGCCAATGGGGAGGAAATCAGCCCCAGCATTTT. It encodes CASSQWGGNQPQHF.

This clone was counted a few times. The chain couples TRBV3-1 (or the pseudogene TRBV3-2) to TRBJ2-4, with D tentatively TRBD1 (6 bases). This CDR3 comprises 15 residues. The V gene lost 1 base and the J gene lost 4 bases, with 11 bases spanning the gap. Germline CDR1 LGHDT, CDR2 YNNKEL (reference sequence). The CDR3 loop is CASSQGSQGKNIQYF. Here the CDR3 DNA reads TGTGCCAGCAGCCAAGGTTCCCAGGGGAAAAACATTCAGTACTTC.

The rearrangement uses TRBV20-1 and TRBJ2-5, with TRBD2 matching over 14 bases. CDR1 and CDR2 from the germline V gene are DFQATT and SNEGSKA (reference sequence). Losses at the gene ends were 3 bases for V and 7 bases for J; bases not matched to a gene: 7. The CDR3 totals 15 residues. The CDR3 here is CSASRLAGGLGTQYF. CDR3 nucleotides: TGCAGTGCTAGTCGACTAGCGGGGGGGCTTGGGACCCAGTACTTC.

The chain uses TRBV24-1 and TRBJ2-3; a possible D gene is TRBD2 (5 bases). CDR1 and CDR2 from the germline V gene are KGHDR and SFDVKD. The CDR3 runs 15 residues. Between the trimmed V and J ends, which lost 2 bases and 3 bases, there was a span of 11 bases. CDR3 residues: CATSDSGMGTDTQYF. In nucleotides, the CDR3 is TGTGCCACCAGTGATTCGGGGATGGGGACAGATACGCAGTATTTT.

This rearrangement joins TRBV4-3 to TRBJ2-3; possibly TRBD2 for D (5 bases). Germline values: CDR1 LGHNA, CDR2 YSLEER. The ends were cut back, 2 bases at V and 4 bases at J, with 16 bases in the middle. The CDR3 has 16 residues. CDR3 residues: CASSQQVRVLSDTQYF. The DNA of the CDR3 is TGCGCCAGCAGCCAACAAGTGAGGGTTTTATCAGATACGCAGTATTTT.

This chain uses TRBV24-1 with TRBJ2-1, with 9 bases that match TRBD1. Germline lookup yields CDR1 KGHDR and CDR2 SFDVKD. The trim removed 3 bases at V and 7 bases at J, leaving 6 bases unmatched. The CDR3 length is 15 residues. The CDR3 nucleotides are TGTGCCACCAGTGATCGGGGACAGGGTGAAAATGAGCAGTTCTTC. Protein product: CATSDRGQGENEQFF.

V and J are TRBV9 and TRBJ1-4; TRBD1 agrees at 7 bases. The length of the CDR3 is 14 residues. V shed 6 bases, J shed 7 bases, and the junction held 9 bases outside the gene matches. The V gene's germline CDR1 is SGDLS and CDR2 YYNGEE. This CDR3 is CASKGGLEGEKLFF. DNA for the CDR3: TGTGCCAGCAAAGGGGGCCTAGAAGGTGAAAAACTGTTTTTT.

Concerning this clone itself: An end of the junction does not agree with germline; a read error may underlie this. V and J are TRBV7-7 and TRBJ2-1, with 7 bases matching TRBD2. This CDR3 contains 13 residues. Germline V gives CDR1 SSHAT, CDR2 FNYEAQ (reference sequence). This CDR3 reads CASSLSLADEQFF. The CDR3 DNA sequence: TGTGCTAGCAGCTTAAGCCTAGCGGATGAGCAGTTCTTC.

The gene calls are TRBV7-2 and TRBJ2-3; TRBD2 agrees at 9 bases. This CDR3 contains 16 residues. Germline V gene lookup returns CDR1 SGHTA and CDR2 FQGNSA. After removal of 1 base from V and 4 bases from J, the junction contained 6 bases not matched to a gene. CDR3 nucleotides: TGTGCCAGCAGCTTAGTGGCTAGCGGGGCCCCAGATACGCAGTATTTT. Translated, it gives CASSLVASGAPDTQYF.

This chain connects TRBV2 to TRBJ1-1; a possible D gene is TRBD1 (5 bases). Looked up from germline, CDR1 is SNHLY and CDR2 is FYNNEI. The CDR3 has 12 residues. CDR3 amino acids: CVSSQGNTEAFF. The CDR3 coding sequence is TGTGTCTCCTCCCAGGGGAACACTGAAGCTTTCTTT.

CDR3 coding DNA: TGTGCCAGCAGCTTACAGGTCGCGAACACCGGGGAGCTGTTTTTT. It is translated as CASSLQVANTGELFF. The J gene is TRBJ2-2, the V gene TRBV7-2; D is unclear. Germline CDR1 is SGHTA and CDR2 is FQGNSA. V was trimmed by 2 bases and J by 0 bases, leaving 7 bases between them. This CDR3 comprises 15 residues. The full variable domain, completed using reference TRBV7-2 and TRBJ2-2, is GAGVSQSPSNKVTEKGKDVELRCDPISGHTALYWYRQSLGQGLEFLIYFQGNSAPDKSGLPSDRFSAERTGGSVSTLTIQRTQQEDSAVYLCASSLQVANTGELFFGEGSRLTVL.

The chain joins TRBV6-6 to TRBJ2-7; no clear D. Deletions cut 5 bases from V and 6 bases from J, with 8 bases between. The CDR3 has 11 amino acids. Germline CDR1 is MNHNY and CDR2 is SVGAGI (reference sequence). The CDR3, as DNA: TGTGCCAGCAGTCCCGGGTTCGAGCAGTACTTC. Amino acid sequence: CASSPGFEQYF.

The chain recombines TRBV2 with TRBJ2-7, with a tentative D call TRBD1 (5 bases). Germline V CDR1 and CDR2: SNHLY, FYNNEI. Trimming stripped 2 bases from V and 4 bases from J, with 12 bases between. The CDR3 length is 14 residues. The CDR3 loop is CASSELGRVYEQYF. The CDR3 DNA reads TGTGCCAGCAGTGAATTAGGCAGGGTATACGAGCAGTACTTC.

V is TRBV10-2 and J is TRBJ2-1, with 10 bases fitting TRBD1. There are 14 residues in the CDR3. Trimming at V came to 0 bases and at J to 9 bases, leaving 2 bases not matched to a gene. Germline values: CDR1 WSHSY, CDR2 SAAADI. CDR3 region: CASSESDRGGEQFF. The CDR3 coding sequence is TGCGCCAGCAGTGAGTCGGACAGGGGGGGTGAGCAGTTCTTC.

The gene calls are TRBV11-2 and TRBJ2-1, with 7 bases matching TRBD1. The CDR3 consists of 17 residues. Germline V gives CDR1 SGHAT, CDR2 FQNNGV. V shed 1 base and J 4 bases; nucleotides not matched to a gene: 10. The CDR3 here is CASSLVGAGTEYNEQFF. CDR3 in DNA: TGTGCCAGCAGCTTAGTAGGGGCCGGGACAGAATACAATGAGCAGTTCTTC. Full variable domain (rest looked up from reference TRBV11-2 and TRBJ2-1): EAGVAQSPRYKIIEKRQSVAFWCNPISGHATLYWYQQILGQGPKLLIQFQNNGVVDDSQLPKDRFSAERLKGVDSTLKIQPAKLEDSAVYLCASSLVGAGTEYNEQFFGPGTRLTVL.

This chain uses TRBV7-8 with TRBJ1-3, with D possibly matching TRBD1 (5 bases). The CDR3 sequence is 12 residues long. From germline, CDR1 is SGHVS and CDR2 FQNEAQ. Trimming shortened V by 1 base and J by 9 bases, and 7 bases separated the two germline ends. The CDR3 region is CASSLERGTIYF. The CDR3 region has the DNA TGTGCCAGCAGCTTAGAAAGGGGCACCATATATTTT. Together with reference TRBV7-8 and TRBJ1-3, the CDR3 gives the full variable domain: GAGVSQSPRYKVAKRGQDVALRCDPISGHVSLFWYQQALGQGPEFLTYFQNEAQLDKSGLPSDRFFAERPEGSVSTLKIQRTQQEDSAVYLCASSLERGTIYFGEGSWLTVV.

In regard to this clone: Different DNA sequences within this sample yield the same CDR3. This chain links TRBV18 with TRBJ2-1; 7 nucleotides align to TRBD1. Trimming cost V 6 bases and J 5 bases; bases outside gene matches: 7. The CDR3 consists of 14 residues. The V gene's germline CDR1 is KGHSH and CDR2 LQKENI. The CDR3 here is CASSPGQQNNEQFF. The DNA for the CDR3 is TGTGCCAGCTCTCCGGGACAGCAAAACAATGAGCAGTTCTTC.

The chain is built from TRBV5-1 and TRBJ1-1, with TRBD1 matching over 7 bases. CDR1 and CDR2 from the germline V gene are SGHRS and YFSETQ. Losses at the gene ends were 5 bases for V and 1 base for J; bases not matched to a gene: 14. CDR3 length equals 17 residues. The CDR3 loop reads CASSSVQGEGENTEAFF. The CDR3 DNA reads TGCGCCAGCAGTTCAGTCCAGGGGGAAGGGGAGAACACTGAAGCTTTCTTT.

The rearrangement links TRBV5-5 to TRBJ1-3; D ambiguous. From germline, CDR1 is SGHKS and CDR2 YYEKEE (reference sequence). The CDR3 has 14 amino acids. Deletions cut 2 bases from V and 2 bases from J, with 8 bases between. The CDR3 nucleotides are TGTGCCAGCAGCTTTAATACAGCTGGAAACACCATATATTTT. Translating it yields CASSFNTAGNTIYF.

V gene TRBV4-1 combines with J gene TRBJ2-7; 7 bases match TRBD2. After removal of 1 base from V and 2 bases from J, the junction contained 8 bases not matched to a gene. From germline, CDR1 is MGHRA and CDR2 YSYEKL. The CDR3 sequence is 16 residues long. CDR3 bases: TGCGCCAGCAGCCAAGGTGGGGGGGTCCCTACCTACGAGCAGTACTTC. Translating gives CASSQGGGVPTYEQYF.

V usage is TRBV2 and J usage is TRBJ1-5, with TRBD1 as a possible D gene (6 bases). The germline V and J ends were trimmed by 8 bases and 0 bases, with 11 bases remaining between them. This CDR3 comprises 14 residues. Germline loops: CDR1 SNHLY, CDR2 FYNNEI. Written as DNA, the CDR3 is TGTGCCAGCGGGGGACACAGTAGCAATCAGCCCCAGCATTTT. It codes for CASGGHSSNQPQHF.

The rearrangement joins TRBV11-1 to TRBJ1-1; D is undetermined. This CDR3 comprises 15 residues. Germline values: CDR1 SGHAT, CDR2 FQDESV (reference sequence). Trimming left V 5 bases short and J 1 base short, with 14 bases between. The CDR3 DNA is TGTGCCAGCAGCGACTATGGCACCCAGAACACTGAAGCTTTCTTT. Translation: CASSDYGTQNTEAFF.

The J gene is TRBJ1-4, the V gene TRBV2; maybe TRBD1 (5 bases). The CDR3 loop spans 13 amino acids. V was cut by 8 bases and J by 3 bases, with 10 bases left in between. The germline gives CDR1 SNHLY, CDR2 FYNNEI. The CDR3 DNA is TGTGCCAGCGCCAGGGATTCTAATGAAAAACTGTTTTTT. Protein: CASARDSNEKLFF.

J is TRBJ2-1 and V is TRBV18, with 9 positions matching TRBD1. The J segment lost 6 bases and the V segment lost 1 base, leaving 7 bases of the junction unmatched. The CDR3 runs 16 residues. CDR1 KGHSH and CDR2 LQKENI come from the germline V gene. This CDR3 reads CASSPRVGTGTNEQFF. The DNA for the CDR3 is TGTGCCAGCTCACCACGGGTCGGGACAGGGACCAATGAGCAGTTCTTC.